Shown below are 18 T cell receptor beta chains from a single sample sequenced in a study of T cell repertoires in aging, cancer and after chemotherapy. A mixed TRB-A/B primer pool amplified rearranged TRB by multiplex touch-down PCR. A single record per CDR3 protein comes from TCRdb applying MiXCR to the multiplex PCR reads. The sample holds 3,500 to 4,500 distinct CDR3 sequences; about a quarter are singletons and the top ten take 14% to 15%. TCR beta rearrangements were amplified from peripheral blood genomic DNA. Sample: blood. Receptors were obtained from a human donor with a solid tumor.

In its sample, this clonotype is medium-sized. The rearrangement links TRBV5-1 to TRBJ2-3; 9 positions agree with TRBD2. J lost 2 bases, V lost 0 bases, and 7 bases had no gene match. The CDR3 sequence is 17 residues long. Germline CDR1 reads SGHRS; CDR2 reads YFSETQ. CDR3 sequence (DNA): TGCGCCAGCAGCTTGGTCCCAGCGGGAGGTGCCACAGATACGCAGTATTTT. It is translated as CASSLVPAGGATDTQYF. The full variable domain, in which reference TRBV5-1 and TRBJ2-3 provide the parts outside the CDR3, is KAGVTQTPRYLIKTRGQQVTLSCSPISGHRSVSWYQQTPGQGLQFLFEYFSETQRNKGNFPGRFSGRQFSNSRSEMNVSTLELGDSALYLCASSLVPAGGATDTQYFGPGTRLTVL.

This clonotype is labeled medium-sized. The gene calls are TRBV18 and TRBJ1-5; possible D gene TRBD1, 5 bases. CDR3 length: 16 residues. In germline, CDR1 is KGHSH, CDR2 LQKENI. Between the trimmed V and J ends, which lost 0 bases and 5 bases, there was a span of 14 bases. The CDR3 here is CASSPPSGRAYQPQHF. CDR3 coding DNA: TGTGCCAGCTCACCACCTTCGGGCAGGGCCTATCAGCCCCAGCATTTT.

The J gene is TRBJ1-5, the V gene TRBV6-5, with D possibly matching TRBD1 (5 bases). Trimming stripped 6 bases from V and 3 bases from J, with 18 bases between. Looked up from germline, CDR1 is MNHEY and CDR2 is SVGAGI. CDR3 length: 16 residues. CDR3: CASSRKPGRLNQPQHF. Written as DNA, the CDR3 is TGTGCCAGCAGCCGAAAACCGGGGCGTCTCAATCAGCCCCAGCATTTT.

The chain is built from TRBV6-6 and TRBJ2-2; 11 bases fit TRBD1. After removal of 6 bases from V and 5 bases from J, the junction contained 8 bases not matched to a gene. The CDR3 loop spans 16 amino acids. Germline values: CDR1 MNHNY, CDR2 SVGAGI (reference sequence). The CDR3 coding sequence is TGTGCCAGCAGCCCCCCCGGGACAGGGGGAACCGGGGAGCTGTTTTTT. As protein: CASSPPGTGGTGELFF.

In its sample, this clonotype ranks as medium-sized. V and J are TRBV6-5 and TRBJ1-5; TRBD1 might be the D (5 bases). The CDR3 is 15 amino acids. The V end was cut by 2 bases, the J end by 1 base, with 9 bases between. CDR1 and CDR2 (germline): MNHEY, SVGAGI. Here the CDR3 DNA reads TGTGCCAGCAGTTACGCAAAGGGGAGCAATCAGCCCCAGCATTTT. Translated, it gives CASSYAKGSNQPQHF.

By frequency in the sample, this clonotype is medium-sized. This sequence joins TRBV5-4 and TRBJ2-1; TRBD2 matches 7 bases. V lost 1 base to trimming and J lost 6 bases; unmatched junction nucleotides: 7. Per germline, CDR1 SGHNT and CDR2 YYREEE (reference sequence). The CDR3 runs 15 residues. This chain's CDR3 is CASSLMAGAGNEQFF. CDR3 in DNA: TGTGCCAGCAGCTTGATGGCGGGAGCGGGCAATGAGCAGTTCTTC.

This clonotype qualifies as medium-sized. The V call is TRBV6-6, the J call TRBJ2-7; D might be TRBD1 or TRBD2, each matching 5 bases. This CDR3 region has 15 residues. V lost 2 bases, J lost 2 bases, and 13 bases lay in between. Germline CDR1 reads MNHNY; CDR2 reads SVGAGI (reference sequence). CDR3 amino acids: CASSYATGPPYEQYF. The DNA for the CDR3 is TGTGCCAGCAGTTACGCCACGGGGCCACCCTACGAGCAGTACTTC.

The rearrangement joins TRBV5-1 to TRBJ2-5; TRBD1 might be the D (6 bases). V lost 5 bases and J 1 base, leaving 9 bases between the germline ends. This CDR3 is built from 13 residues. Per germline, CDR1 SGHRS and CDR2 YFSETQ. The CDR3 region is CASRGQSQETQYF. CDR3 sequence (DNA): TGCGCCAGCAGAGGACAGAGCCAAGAGACCCAGTACTTC.

By its share, this clonotype is medium-sized. The V gene is TRBV5-4, the J gene TRBJ2-7; D gene ambiguous. The CDR3 contains 13 residues. Germline CDR1 reads SGHNT; CDR2 reads YYREEE (reference sequence). The V gene lost 0 bases and the J gene lost 6 bases, with 10 bases spanning the gap. The CDR3 spells CASSLAVRGEQYF. CDR3 DNA: TGTGCCAGCAGCTTGGCCGTTCGAGGCGAGCAGTACTTC.

Regarding this clonotype: Since a much larger clone is just one base distant, this may be a read error. The rearrangement links TRBV15 to TRBJ2-7; D gene ambiguous. Germline V gene data show CDR1 as LNHNV and CDR2 as YYDKDF (reference sequence). The CDR3 spans 14 residues. The CDR3 DNA reads TGTGCCACCAGCAGAGGGGGATACTCCTACGAGCGGTACTTC. It codes for CATSRGGYSYERYF.

This clonotype is categorized as medium-sized. This chain joins TRBV10-3 and TRBJ2-3, with D unclear. The V and J ends lost 11 bases and 0 bases respectively, with 15 bases between them. Germline V CDR1 and CDR2: ENHRY, SYGVKD. The CDR3 runs to 14 residues. CDR3 nucleotide sequence: TGTGCCTCAGGCAGTGGAGCTAGCACAGATACGCAGTATTTT. Amino acids: CASGSGASTDTQYF.

V is TRBV7-9 and J is TRBJ2-2; 8 nucleotides line up with TRBD2. With V trimmed by 8 bases and J by 5 bases, 7 bases remained unmatched. The CDR3 length is 14 residues. Germline-derived CDR1 and CDR2 are SEHNR and FQNEAQ (reference sequence). Written as DNA, the CDR3 is TGTGCCAGCCGGGCCGCGGGAGGAACCGGGGAGCTGTTTTTT. Protein product: CASRAAGGTGELFF.

This chain joins TRBV4-1 and TRBJ2-3, with TRBD2 matching over 7 bases. This CDR3 is 13 amino acids long. The ends lost 8 bases at V and 3 bases at J; junction bases unmatched: 5. Looked up from germline, CDR1 is MGHRA and CDR2 is YSYEKL. The CDR3 spells CASEGGITDTQYF. The CDR3 DNA reads TGCGCCAGCGAGGGAGGGATAACAGATACGCAGTATTTT.

By proportion, this clonotype is medium-sized (0.01 to 0.1%). V and J are TRBV15 and TRBJ2-5; TRBD2 matches at 7 bases. The germline gives CDR1 LNHNV, CDR2 YYDKDF (reference sequence). The CDR3 has 16 amino acids. Losses at the gene ends were 1 base for V and 4 bases for J; bases not matched to a gene: 9. The CDR3 is CATSRAGGRGGETQYF. In nucleotides, the CDR3 is TGTGCCACCAGCAGAGCGGGCGGGAGAGGTGGAGAGACCCAGTACTTC.

In its sample, this clonotype was seen a few times. The V gene is TRBV7-7, the J gene TRBJ2-3; D not certain. CDR1 and CDR2 from the germline V gene are SSHAT and FNYEAQ (reference sequence). V was cut by 6 bases and J by 6 bases, with 13 bases left in between. The CDR3 covers 13 residues. CDR3 DNA sequence: TGTGCCAGCAGTCCAGACTGGGGTGATACGCAGTATTTT. Encoded protein: CASSPDWGDTQYF.

The chain carries TRBV6-5 and TRBJ1-1; no firm D call. Per the germline V gene, CDR1 is MNHEY and CDR2 is SVGAGI. Trimming pared 5 bases from V and 6 bases from J, leaving 16 bases between. The CDR3 spans 14 residues. CDR3 sequence reads: CASSATKTPAEAFF. CDR3 nucleotides: TGTGCCAGCAGTGCCACCAAAACCCCGGCTGAAGCTTTCTTT.

In this sample, this clonotype turned up a few times. This chain connects TRBV20-1 to TRBJ2-7, with D perhaps matching TRBD2 (6 bases). There are 14 residues in the CDR3. V was clipped by 3 bases and J by 2 bases, with 14 bases between them. Germline loops: CDR1 DFQATT, CDR2 SNEGSKA (reference sequence). CDR3 protein: CSASSTSRPYEQYF. The DNA for the CDR3 is TGCAGTGCTAGCTCTACTAGCAGACCCTACGAGCAGTACTTC.

There are a few counts of this clonotype. The chain carries TRBV5-1 and TRBJ2-5; 13 bases align to TRBD2. Germline V CDR1 and CDR2: SGHRS, YFSETQ. The CDR3 has 17 residues. The V segment lost 4 bases and the J segment 5 bases; nucleotides outside the gene matches: 11. In nucleotides, the CDR3 is TGCGCCAGCAGCAAGAACTCCGGACTAGCGGGAGTTGAGACCCAGTACTTC. Protein: CASSKNSGLAGVETQYF.